A selection of T cell receptor beta chains follows, all from one sample in a study of regulatory T cells in long-lasting Graves disease. MiXCR, run by TCRdb on the multiplex PCR reads, gives a single entry per CDR3 protein. This sample has 550,000 to 600,000 distinct CDR3 sequences; around 16% occur once, and the top ten carry around 13%. The data also belong to a second study, concerning T cells in Graves' hyperthyroidism and ophthalmopathy.

The starting material was peripheral blood mononuclear cells (PBMCs), obtained at new diagnosis, from a patient treated with antithyroid drugs. All receptors come from a man aged 18-30 years with Graves disease. The conserved cysteine and the conserved F or W are not part of the CDR3 here. Some rows have no size entry. The others give once, few or many, or a class for an expanded clone.

V,size,length,J,CDR3
TRBV4-1,.,14,TRBJ1-2,ASSQDPNRQTDGYT
TRBV18,.,12,TRBJ1-3,ASHKDGSGNTIY
TRBV30,many,10,TRBJ2-1,AWSLGRTEQF
TRBV30,few,13,TRBJ1-2,AWVATVGLNYGYT
TRBV30,.,13,TRBJ2-5,AWSVQGRGGETQY
TRBV11-2,.,13,TRBJ1-1,ASSLERGVWTEAF
TRBV4-1,.,13,TRBJ2-7,ASSQVRGSLTEQY
TRBV27,.,12,TRBJ2-7,ASSAGTTGHEQY
TRBV6-1,many,15,TRBJ2-3,ASSKPRTSGTTDTQY
TRBV5-5,.,11,TRBJ2-5,ASSRGGEETQY
TRBV6-2/TRBV6-3,few,16,TRBJ2-5,ASSYPLRDSGIEETQY
TRBV10-3,few,13,TRBJ2-6,AITGLDSGANVLT
TRBV6-5,many,12,TRBJ2-7,ASSYGTGNYEQY
TRBV28,many,15,TRBJ2-2,ASSLGGLAANTGELF
TRBV14,few,14,TRBJ2-2,ASSQRTGLDTGELF
TRBV3-1,few,14,TRBJ2-2,ASSRAPGGRGGELF
TRBV18,many,11,TRBJ1-1,ASSRRGQTEAF
TRBV6-1,.,10,TRBJ2-1,AIRGPEDEQF
TRBV12-3/TRBV12-4,few,13,TRBJ2-7,ASSLGLAGGEEQY
TRBV19,.,13,TRBJ2-1,ASTPAFSSYNEQF
TRBV9,once,12,TRBJ2-1,ASNSRTGRDEQF
TRBV20-1,.,12,TRBJ2-7,SARPASGSYEQY
TRBV20-1,many,12,TRBJ2-1,SASGRGSNNEQF
TRBV27,many,11,TRBJ2-7,ASTTGFSYEQY
TRBV6-1,many,11,TRBJ1-2,ASRAGESYGYT
TRBV4-1,many,15,TRBJ2-1,ASSQDPAGLAVNEQF
TRBV29-1,few,12,TRBJ1-1,SVGKAGLDTEAF
TRBV9,many,13,TRBJ2-3,ASSGSGSWTDTQY
TRBV4-1,few,12,TRBJ2-1,ASSQEDVVSEQF
TRBV20-1,.,13,TRBJ1-2,SARGFLGGDYGYT
TRBV18,many,12,TRBJ2-7,ASSPSPGSHEQY
TRBV7-9,.,14,TRBJ1-1,ASSLGPGLAETEAF
TRBV9,once,11,TRBJ2-2,ASSREIHGELF
TRBV6-2/TRBV6-3,.,12,TRBJ2-1,ASSYSGSDNEQF
TRBV20-1,few,12,TRBJ2-5,SARDWALRETQY
TRBV27,.,11,TRBJ1-5,ASSIGGWQPQH
TRBV3-1,.,13,TRBJ2-7,ASSQEGGSTSEQY
TRBV27,many,13,TRBJ2-7,ASTTQSGRAGEQY
TRBV29-1,few,8,TRBJ2-7,SVGTNEQY
TRBV5-1,few,13,TRBJ2-2,ASSPDRPTAGELF
TRBV3-1,few,10,TRBJ2-3,ASSQTEDTQY